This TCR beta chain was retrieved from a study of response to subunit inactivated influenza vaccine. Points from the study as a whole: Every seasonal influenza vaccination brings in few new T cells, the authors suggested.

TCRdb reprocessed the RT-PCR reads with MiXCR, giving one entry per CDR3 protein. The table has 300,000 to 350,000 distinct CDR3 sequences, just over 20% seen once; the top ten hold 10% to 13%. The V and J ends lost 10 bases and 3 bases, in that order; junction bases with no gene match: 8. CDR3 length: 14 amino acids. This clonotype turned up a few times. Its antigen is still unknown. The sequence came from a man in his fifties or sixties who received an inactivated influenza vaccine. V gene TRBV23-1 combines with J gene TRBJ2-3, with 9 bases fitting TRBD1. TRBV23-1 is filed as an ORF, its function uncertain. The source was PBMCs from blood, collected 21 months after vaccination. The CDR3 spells CATQKGQGTDTQYF. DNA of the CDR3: TGCGCCACCCAAAAGGGACAGGGAACAGATACGCAGTATTTT.